This T cell receptor (beta chain) was recorded in a study of T cell clusters in autoimmune cytopenias. Study-level findings and limits: Exclusive TRB clusters were around 3-fold more numerous in healthy donors than in active autoimmune hepatitis. TRB repertoire shifts in secondary cytopenia and chronic lymphocytic leukemia mostly reflected lymphoma, not autoimmunity. The T cell clusters were defined only in silico, without experimental functional validation.

Multiplex touch-down PCR amplified TRB using TRB-A and TRB-B pools in one tube. TCRdb reprocessed the multiplex PCR reads and stores each CDR3 protein as one record, lacking DNA. This sample contains roughly 8,000 distinct CDR3 sequences. Some 38,000 genome equivalents of blood DNA were amplified for TRB. As for this clonotype: Antigen specificity is unknown.

The sequencing sample was made of peripheral blood. This TCR derives from a human donor with an autoimmune cytopenia or autoimmune hepatitis (not recorded which).

The CDR3 loop reads CASRLNAGQGMNTEAFF. The rearrangement joins TRBV28 to TRBJ1-1; TCRdb gives TRBD1 as the D gene, but with no DNA this cannot be confirmed. Germline V CDR1 and CDR2: MDHEN, SYDVKM. The length of the CDR3 is 17 residues.